Below, 10 T cell receptor beta chains from the same sample are listed, as sequenced in a study of somatic mutations in cytotoxic T cells in rheumatoid arthritis. Using immunoSEQ multiplex PCR, the repertoire was profiled, and TCRdb retains in-frame clones only, with some absent. This repertoire shows about 12,000 clones, over 70% found once; its top ten account for about 10%. Specimen: CD8+ T cells sorted from blood. The receptors come from a man in his 70s in good health.

The chain is built from TRBV6-4 and TRBJ2-3, with 10 bases that match TRBD2. The CDR3 spans 15 residues. Germline V gene sequence: CDR1 MRHNA, CDR2 SNTAGT. V lost 3 bases, J lost 4 bases, and 4 bases stayed unmatched. Here the CDR3 DNA reads TGTGCCAGCAGTGAAGGGAGCGGGAGGGCAGATACGCAGTATTTT. As protein: CASSEGSGRADTQYF.

The rearrangement joins TRBV9 to TRBJ1-2; D remains ambiguous. The germline V gene has CDR1 SGDLS and CDR2 YYNGEE. V was pared by 3 bases and J by 2 bases, with 14 bases between. The CDR3 totals 15 residues. CDR3 in amino acids: CASSEGTAPNYGYTF. CDR3 bases: TGTGCCAGCAGCGAGGGCACCGCTCCGAACTATGGCTACACCTTC.

The V gene is TRBV5-6, the J gene TRBJ2-3; TRBD2 might be the D (6 bases). Germline CDR1 SGHDT, CDR2 YYEEEE. The CDR3 runs to 17 residues. Trimming cost V 3 bases and J 3 bases, with 20 bases left between them. In nucleotides, the CDR3 is TGTGCCAGCAGCTCCTCCTTGAAGGGGAGGAGAACAGATACGCAGTATTTT. Translated: CASSSSLKGRRTDTQYF.

This sequence joins TRBV19 and TRBJ1-5; TRBD1 might be the D (5 bases). Trimming left V 1 base short and J 2 bases short, with 12 bases between. Germline CDR1 LNHDA, CDR2 SQIVND (reference sequence). This CDR3 is built from 16 residues. For the CDR3, the DNA is TGTGCCAGTAGTATAGGGGCAGGGCAGGGCAATCAGCCCCAGCATTTT. This translates into CASSIGAGQGNQPQHF.

The rearrangement joins TRBV19 to TRBJ2-2, with D perhaps given as TRBD1 or TRBD2 (5 bases each). The V gene's germline CDR1 is LNHDA and CDR2 SQIVND (reference sequence). This CDR3 is built from 15 residues. V lost 8 bases and J 9 bases, leaving 22 bases between the germline ends. CDR3 bases: TGTGCCAGTGGAAAGGACATGGGGGTCTACAGGGAGCTGTTTTTT. As protein: CASGKDMGVYRELFF.

This rearrangement joins TRBV6-1 to TRBJ2-2; 7 bases agree with TRBD2. V gave up 1 base and J gave up 5 bases; unmatched junction bases: 4. The CDR3 is made up of 15 amino acids. Germline-derived CDR1 and CDR2 are MNHNS and SASEGT. CDR3: CASSEGPGGTGELFF. DNA of the CDR3: TGTGCCAGCAGTGAAGGCCCGGGAGGAACCGGGGAGCTGTTTTTT.

The CDR3 DNA reads as TGTGCCAGCAGCCCGGGGACAGGGGCCGTAAGCTCCTACGAGCAGTACTTC. Its protein is CASSPGTGAVSSYEQYF. This rearrangement joins TRBV7-9 to TRBJ2-7; the match to TRBD1 covers 10 bases. The CDR3 extends over 17 amino acids. Trimming at V came to 5 bases and at J to 0 bases, leaving 10 bases not matched to a gene. CDR1 is SEHNR, CDR2 FQNEAQ, per germline (reference sequence). Full variable domain (outside the CDR3, taken from reference TRBV7-9 and TRBJ2-7): DTGVSQNPRHKITKRGQNVTFRCDPISEHNRLYWYRQTLGQGPEFLTYFQNEAQLEKSRLLSDRFSAERPKGSFSTLEIQRTEQGDSAMYLCASSPGTGAVSSYEQYFGPGTRLTVT.

This chain joins TRBV19 and TRBJ1-1; D is unresolved. CDR3 length: 15 amino acids. Trimming shortened V by 7 bases and J by 1 base, and 16 bases separated the two germline ends. The V gene's germline CDR1 is LNHDA and CDR2 SQIVND (reference sequence). Written as DNA, the CDR3 is TGTGCCAGTACTGTGTGGATGGCGGGGAACACTGAAGCTTTCTTT. Translating it yields CASTVWMAGNTEAFF.

The rearrangement joins TRBV7-9 to TRBJ2-7, with 7 bases identical to TRBD2. V lost 5 bases and J lost 1; bases outside the gene matches: 2. Germline CDR1 and CDR2: SEHNR and FQNEAQ (reference sequence). The CDR3 is made up of 13 amino acids. CDR3 in DNA: TGTGCCAGCAGCCCGGGAGGATCCTACGAGCAGTACTTC. Its protein product is CASSPGGSYEQYF.

V is TRBV19 and J is TRBJ1-4, with D maybe TRBD1 (5 bases). The CDR3 runs to 15 residues. Germline CDR1 and CDR2: LNHDA and SQIVND (reference sequence). With 1 base removed from V and 5 bases from J, the gap between germline ends came to 11 bases. The CDR3 coding sequence is TGTGCCAGTAGTATAGGCACAGGCCTCAATGAAAAACTGTTTTTT. Amino acid sequence: CASSIGTGLNEKLFF.